This T cell receptor (beta chain) derives from a study of cytomegalovirus exposure and HLA in healthy donors. Across the study: In terms of ancestry, the Caucasian-associated cluster contained 75% to 85% of the roughly 360 genotyped donors.

The CDR3 has 19 residues. Germline V gene sequence: CDR1 SGDLS, CDR2 YYNGEE. V lost 4 bases, J lost 3 bases, and 19 bases stayed unmatched. A remark on this clone: The antigen remains unidentified.

13 Jbeta primers and 60 Vbeta primers were used for the PCR. TCRdb's copy holds only in-frame clones and misses some; the assay was immunoSEQ multiplex PCR. The sample gives under 130,000 clones, about 70% of which show up once; roughly 2.7% is in the top ten. Study-level results: No immune exposure information besides CMV serostatus was available. Later findings reportedly placed an Asian-associated ancestry cluster below the roughly 700-donor mean for N-insertions.

Input material: PBMCs. The chain recombines TRBV9 with TRBJ2-1, with 7 bases identical to TRBD1. The TCR was taken from a man aged 50 to 60 in good health and CMV-seropositive. The CDR3 spells CASSFPRTEQGPDYNEQFF. The CDR3 DNA reads TGTGCCAGCAGCTTCCCTCGCACCGAACAGGGGCCTGACTACAATGAGCAGTTCTTC.